The 25 T cell receptor beta chains reported below all come from one sample, sequenced in a study of blood T cell repertoires in COVID-19. Clones were read by immunoSEQ multiplex PCR, and TCRdb kept only the in-frame ones, dropping some. The repertoire has 200,000 to 250,000 clones, about 94% of them found once; the top ten carry approximately 0.77%. The sample taken for sequencing was peripheral blood. The receptor set was obtained from a man aged 55 to 70 with COVID-19, enrolled during active disease.

The rearrangement uses TRBV4-1 and TRBJ2-1; TRBD2 matches at 10 bases. Germline V lookup: CDR1 MGHRA, CDR2 YSYEKL. V was pared by 1 base and J by 4 bases, with 7 bases of the junction left unmatched. The CDR3 totals 17 residues. The CDR3 sequence: CASSQVKRGGRYNEQFF. CDR3 in DNA: TGCGCCAGCAGCCAAGTTAAGCGGGGGGGCAGGTACAATGAGCAGTTCTTC.

CDR3 nucleotides: TGTGCCAGTAGGAATGGCGGGAGGGCCTCCTACAATGAGCAGTTCTTC. Translated, it gives CASRNGGRASYNEQFF. J is TRBJ2-1 and V is TRBV19, with 9 bases aligning to TRBD2. This CDR3 region has 16 residues. CDR1 is LNHDA and CDR2 is SQIVND in the germline V gene (reference sequence). V shed 6 bases, J shed 0 bases, and the junction held 6 bases outside the gene matches.

J is TRBJ2-7 and V is TRBV7-8; D is perhaps TRBD2 (7 bases). The CDR3 runs 14 residues. V gave up 6 bases and J gave up 2 bases, with 14 bases separating them. The germline CDR1 and CDR2 sequences are SGHVS and FQNEAQ. The CDR3 is CASSSSGTTYEQYF. DNA of the CDR3: TGTGCCAGCAGTTCGAGCGGGACAACCTACGAGCAGTACTTC.

V gene TRBV11-2 combines with J gene TRBJ2-7, with TRBD1 matching 9 bases. V lost 4 bases and J lost 8; bases outside the gene matches: 12. The CDR3 has 15 amino acids. The germline V gene has CDR1 SGHAT and CDR2 FQNNGV. CDR3 coding DNA: TGTGCCAGCAGCTCTACCGGGACAGGGAAGTCCAAGCAGTACTTC. Translated, it gives CASSSTGTGKSKQYF.

The genes are TRBV4-1 and TRBJ2-1; possible D gene TRBD2, 6 bases. The CDR3 contains 16 residues. Germline V gives CDR1 MGHRA, CDR2 YSYEKL. V was cut by 1 base and J by 7 bases, with 17 bases left in between. CDR3 sequence (DNA): TGCGCCAGCAGCCAAGGGGTGGCGGGAACGATAAATGAGCAGTTCTTC. Residues: CASSQGVAGTINEQFF.

The rearrangement uses TRBV19 and TRBJ2-1, with D possibly matching TRBD2 (7 bases). The V gene's germline CDR1 is LNHDA and CDR2 SQIVND (reference sequence). There are 14 residues in the CDR3. The CDR3 nucleotides are TGTGCTACAATTGGGGGGGGGCTCTACAATGAGCAGTTCTTC. This gives the protein CATIGGGLYNEQFF.

The chain couples TRBV5-1 to TRBJ2-5, with 11 bases identical to TRBD1. The CDR3 contains 16 residues. V was clipped by 4 bases and J by 4 bases; unmatched bases: 9. Germline V gene sequence: CDR1 SGHRS, CDR2 YFSETQ. The CDR3 region is CASSPDRGRGVETQYF. CDR3 DNA: TGCGCCAGCAGCCCGGACAGGGGGCGAGGTGTAGAGACCCAGTACTTC.

The genes are TRBV30 and TRBJ1-1; D is unresolved. Germline CDR1 is GTSNPN and CDR2 is SVGIG (reference sequence). The V gene lost 4 bases and the J gene lost 4 bases, with 16 bases spanning the gap. This CDR3 contains 14 residues. CDR3 amino acids: CAWNAIRGSTEAFF. The CDR3 coding sequence is TGTGCCTGGAATGCTATCCGGGGTAGCACTGAAGCTTTCTTT.

The chain employs TRBV2 and TRBJ1-6; the D gene is possibly TRBD1 (6 bases). The CDR3 runs 13 residues. V gave up 10 bases and J gave up 10 bases, with 17 bases separating them. CDR1 is SNHLY and CDR2 is FYNNEI in the germline V gene. CDR3 region: CATTTSTGSPLHF. CDR3 DNA sequence: TGTGCCACCACGACAAGCACAGGGTCACCCCTCCACTTT.

The V call is TRBV5-4, the J call TRBJ1-2; D might be TRBD1 (5 bases). Between the trimmed V and J ends, which lost 7 bases and 2 bases, there was a span of 15 bases. Germline lookup yields CDR1 SGHNT and CDR2 YYREEE (reference sequence). This CDR3 is built from 14 residues. The CDR3 nucleotides read TGTGCCAGCGGGGAAGGCCAGGGAAACTATGGCTACACCTTC. Amino acids: CASGEGQGNYGYTF.

On this clone: The sample holds other DNA sequences that translate to the same CDR3. The chain uses TRBV3-1 (or the pseudogene TRBV3-2) and TRBJ1-5; D not resolved. Trimming cost V 1 base and J 4 bases, with 5 bases left between them. This CDR3 is 13 amino acids long. In germline, CDR1 is LGHDT, CDR2 YNNKEL (reference sequence). The CDR3 reads CASSQARNQPQHF. The CDR3 bases are TGTGCCAGCAGCCAAGCCAGGAATCAGCCCCAGCATTTT.

The chain joins TRBV19 to TRBJ2-2; TRBD2 aligns across 9 bases. In germline, CDR1 is LNHDA, CDR2 SQIVND (reference sequence). Trimming cost V 6 bases and J 5 bases; bases outside gene matches: 7. The CDR3 loop spans 15 amino acids. CDR3 in DNA: TGTGCCAGTAGCCGAGCGGGAGGAGGAACCGGGGAGCTGTTTTTT. The encoded protein is CASSRAGGGTGELFF.

This chain connects TRBV4-3 to TRBJ1-2, with D possibly being TRBD1 (6 bases). Trimming removed 3 bases at V and 6 bases at J, with 11 bases between. Germline assignment: CDR1 LGHNA and CDR2 YSLEER. The CDR3 has 13 residues. The CDR3, as DNA: TGCGCCAGCAGCCATCAGGGGCAAGATGGCTACACCTTC. The encoded protein is CASSHQGQDGYTF.

This sequence joins TRBV6-5 and TRBJ2-7, with 10 bases fitting TRBD2. CDR3 length: 14 residues. The germline V gene has CDR1 MNHEY and CDR2 SVGAGI. The J segment lost 4 bases and the V segment lost 6 bases, leaving 6 bases of the junction unmatched. CDR3 sequence reads: CASSVGLAAYEQYF. The DNA for the CDR3 is TGTGCCAGCAGCGTTGGACTAGCGGCTTACGAGCAGTACTTC.

The chain links TRBV29-1 to TRBJ2-7, with TRBD1 matching 8 bases. V lost 1 base to trimming and J lost 5 bases; unmatched junction nucleotides: 7. The CDR3 covers 14 residues. Per the germline V gene, CDR1 is SQVTM and CDR2 is ANQGSEA. The CDR3 spells CSVEGQGTPHEQYF. The CDR3 region has the DNA TGCAGCGTTGAAGGACAGGGGACTCCCCACGAGCAGTACTTC.

This chain links TRBV21-1 with TRBJ1-2. TRBV21-1 is a pseudogene locus. The CDR3 consists of 21 residues. CDR3 nucleotide sequence: TGTGCCAGCAGCAAAGCAAGGTCCGGAAAATTGGCAGCCTGGGGGGAGTATGGCTACACCTTC. It translates to CASSKARSGKLAAWGEYGYTF.

The CDR3 spells CASSPGPGFSYEQYF. The CDR3, as DNA: TGTGCCAGCTCACCAGGGCCAGGCTTCTCCTACGAGCAGTACTTC. The J gene is TRBJ2-7, the V gene TRBV18; D unclear. The CDR3 covers 15 residues. V lost 2 bases, J lost 0 bases, and 11 bases lay in between. Per the germline V gene, CDR1 is KGHSH and CDR2 is LQKENI.

J is TRBJ2-1 and V is TRBV5-4; 10 nucleotides match TRBD2. This CDR3 has 15 residues. Germline CDR1 reads SGHNT; CDR2 reads YYREEE (reference sequence). V lost 2 bases, J lost 6 bases, and 5 bases stayed unmatched. The CDR3: CASSLDSGGFNEQFF. Written as DNA, the CDR3 is TGTGCCAGCAGCTTAGATAGCGGGGGGTTCAATGAGCAGTTCTTC.

The rearrangement uses TRBV5-1 and TRBJ2-2; 9 bases align to TRBD2. The CDR3 covers 15 residues. V lost 4 bases and J lost 5; bases outside the gene matches: 6. CDR1 and CDR2 (germline): SGHRS, YFSETQ. CDR3 nucleotide sequence: TGCGCCAGCAGCCCCATAGCGGGAGAAACCGGGGAGCTGTTTTTT. Protein sequence: CASSPIAGETGELFF.

The rearrangement joins TRBV7-2 to TRBJ2-6, with D perhaps TRBD1 (6 bases). V gave up 1 base and J gave up 2 bases, with 9 bases separating them. The CDR3 spans 16 residues. Germline CDR1 is SGHTA and CDR2 is FQGNSA. The CDR3 loop is CASSLDWGPGANVLTF. As DNA, the CDR3 is TGTGCCAGCAGCTTAGATTGGGGGCCTGGGGCCAACGTCCTGACTTTC.

The rearrangement links TRBV28 to TRBJ2-1; 9 bases are a match to TRBD2. Germline CDR1 is MDHEN and CDR2 is SYDVKM. CDR3 size: 13 residues. V lost 3 bases and J lost 15; bases outside the gene matches: 9. CDR3 amino acids: CASSFESREGGFF. DNA for the CDR3: TGTGCCAGCAGTTTTGAGTCGCGGGAGGGCGGGTTCTTC.

V and J are TRBV7-2 and TRBJ2-4, with D perhaps TRBD2 (5 bases). CDR1 and CDR2 (germline): SGHTA, FQGNSA. The ends were cut back, 1 base at V and 0 bases at J, with 10 bases in the middle. This CDR3 comprises 16 residues. CDR3 loop: CASSLERGIAKNIQYF. As DNA, the CDR3 is TGTGCCAGCAGCTTAGAACGGGGTATAGCCAAAAACATTCAGTACTTC.

The J gene is TRBJ2-7, the V gene TRBV19, with 10 bases that match TRBD1. The CDR3 consists of 15 residues. J lost 4 bases, V lost 5 bases, and 8 bases had no gene match. Per the germline V gene, CDR1 is LNHDA and CDR2 is SQIVND (reference sequence). CDR3 region: CASSAMTGGRYEQYF. DNA of the CDR3: TGTGCCAGTAGTGCAATGACAGGGGGCCGGTACGAGCAGTACTTC.

The rearrangement links TRBV27 to TRBJ1-1, with D perhaps matching TRBD1 (6 bases). With 6 bases removed from V and 10 bases from J, the gap between germline ends came to 15 bases. The CDR3 loop spans 12 amino acids. Germline V gene lookup returns CDR1 MNHEY and CDR2 SMNVEV (reference sequence). The CDR3 DNA reads TGTGCCAGCAGCGACAGGCTTAAAGGAGCTTTCTTT. It encodes CASSDRLKGAFF.

The V call is TRBV10-3, the J call TRBJ1-2, with 9 positions matching TRBD1. The V and J ends lost 4 bases and 2 bases, in that order; junction bases with no gene match: 5. Germline CDR1 ENHRY, CDR2 SYGVKD. The CDR3 sequence is 15 residues long. The CDR3 nucleotides are TGTGCCATCAGTGGGGGACAGGGACAGAACTATGGCTACACCTTC. It codes for CAISGGQGQNYGYTF.